A single sample is the source of the 27 T cell receptor beta chains below, sequenced in a study of T cell responses to AZD1222 COVID-19 vaccine. Profiled with immunoSEQ multiplex PCR; TCRdb holds only in-frame clones, not every one. The data contain 120,000 or so clones, 80% to 90% of them singletons. Here the sequenced sample was peripheral blood, taken on day 0 of AZD1222 vaccination. The receptors derive from an adult in good health.

CDR3 sequence (DNA): TGCGCCAGCAGATTCACAGGGGGGTGGAACACTGAAGCTTTCTTT. The encoded protein is CASRFTGGWNTEAFF. The rearrangement uses TRBV5-1 and TRBJ1-1; TRBD1 aligns across 8 bases. J was trimmed by 1 base and V by 5 bases; bases with no gene match: 7. The CDR3 runs 15 residues. Germline CDR1 is SGHRS and CDR2 is YFSETQ.

The chain carries TRBV6-2 or TRBV6-3 and TRBJ2-5; TRBD1 matches at 8 bases. Germline V CDR1 and CDR2: MNHEY, SVGEGT. This CDR3 contains 15 residues. V shed 5 bases, J shed 4 bases, and the junction held 9 bases outside the gene matches. Here the CDR3 reads CASSTRQGTRETQYF. CDR3 bases: TGTGCCAGCAGTACTCGACAGGGGACGAGAGAGACCCAGTACTTC.

The count of this clone is one. The chain has TRBV2 and TRBJ2-7; D may be TRBD1 or TRBD2 (5 bases each). Trimming stripped 6 bases from V and 6 bases from J, with 24 bases between. In germline, CDR1 is SNHLY, CDR2 FYNNEI. The CDR3 sequence is 16 residues long. The CDR3 coding sequence is TGTGCCAGCAGGGAGGCAGGGTTGCTAAAAGCAACCGAGCAGTACTTC. Translating it yields CASREAGLLKATEQYF.

The chain uses TRBV12-3 or TRBV12-4 and TRBJ1-4; D is unresolved. The CDR3 covers 13 residues. Deletions cut 1 base from V and 6 bases from J, with 6 bases between. CDR3 protein: CASSLGEDEKLFF. As DNA, the CDR3 is TGTGCCAGCAGTTTAGGGGAGGATGAAAAACTGTTTTTT.

V gene TRBV15 combines with J gene TRBJ2-1; 12 nucleotides agree with TRBD2. The V gene end was trimmed by 9 bases and the J gene end by 2 bases; junction bases not matched to a gene: 5. This CDR3 comprises 15 residues. In germline, CDR1 is LNHNV, CDR2 YYDKDF (reference sequence). CDR3 bases: TGTGCCACAGGTAGGACTAGCGGGACCTACAATGAGCAGTTCTTC. It encodes CATGRTSGTYNEQFF.

This chain uses TRBV4-2 with TRBJ2-2, with 8 positions matching TRBD1. The CDR3 is 15 amino acids. Germline V CDR1 and CDR2: LGHNA, YNFKEQ. V shed 4 bases and J 5 bases; nucleotides not matched to a gene: 6. CDR3 in DNA: TGTGCCAGCAGCCGCTCGGGACAGGTTACCGGGGAGCTGTTTTTT. Amino acids: CASSRSGQVTGELFF.

This chain joins TRBV3-1 (or the pseudogene TRBV3-2) and TRBJ1-1; D is unclear. V was cut by 3 bases and J by 1 base, with 9 bases left in between. The germline gives CDR1 LGHDT, CDR2 YNNKEL (reference sequence). The CDR3 runs 14 residues. CDR3 DNA: TGTGCCAGCAGCCACCGAGACGGGAACACTGAAGCTTTCTTT. This translates into CASSHRDGNTEAFF.

The chain uses TRBV5-4 and TRBJ1-6; possibly TRBD1 for D (5 bases). The germline gives CDR1 SGHNT, CDR2 YYREEE (reference sequence). CDR3 length: 15 amino acids. V lost 1 base, J lost 8 bases, and 13 bases lay in between. This CDR3 reads CASSLQQGRDSPLHF. The DNA of the CDR3 is TGTGCCAGCAGCTTGCAGCAGGGCAGGGATTCACCCCTCCACTTT.

The chain carries TRBV27 and TRBJ1-6; D possibly corresponds to TRBD1 (6 bases). The CDR3 totals 14 residues. Germline CDR1 MNHEY, CDR2 SMNVEV (reference sequence). V lost 5 bases and J 3 bases, leaving 8 bases between the germline ends. This CDR3 is CASSAGVYNSPLHF. In DNA, the CDR3 is TGTGCCAGCAGTGCAGGGGTCTATAATTCACCCCTCCACTTT.

The J gene is TRBJ1-6, the V gene TRBV7-2, with unresolved D. The germline V gene encodes CDR1 SGHTA and CDR2 FQGNSA. Deletions cut 1 base from V and 8 bases from J, with 21 bases between. CDR3 length equals 18 residues. The CDR3, as DNA: TGTGCCAGCAGCTTAGGGTTTGGGTTTTCCGTGAGGTATTCACCCCTCCACTTT. Its translation is CASSLGFGFSVRYSPLHF.

This clone was detected only once. The chain combines TRBV28 with TRBJ1-2; maybe TRBD1 (5 bases). Germline V gene data show CDR1 as MDHEN and CDR2 as SYDVKM. V dropped 5 bases and J dropped 0 bases, with 19 bases sitting between them. CDR3 length equals 17 residues. CDR3 sequence reads: CASSLPGGRSTNYGYTF. CDR3 in DNA: TGTGCCAGCAGTCTACCCGGGGGTAGGTCCACTAACTATGGCTACACCTTC.

J is TRBJ1-1 and V is TRBV28; maybe TRBD1 (5 bases). The CDR3 spans 15 residues. CDR1 and CDR2 (germline): MDHEN, SYDVKM. Trimming left V 5 bases short and J 1 base short, with 14 bases between. As DNA, the CDR3 is TGTGCCAGCAGTGGCCTTGGGACGGAGAACACTGAAGCTTTCTTT. It is translated as CASSGLGTENTEAFF.

The chain carries TRBV6-2 or TRBV6-3 and TRBJ1-2; no reliable D call. The V and J ends lost 2 bases and 5 bases respectively, with 9 bases between them. Germline CDR1 is MNHEY and CDR2 is SVGEGT. There are 13 residues in the CDR3. CDR3 nucleotide sequence: TGTGCCAGCAGTTACAAGGAAAGTTATGGCTACACCTTC. Translation gives CASSYKESYGYTF.

This chain joins TRBV28 and TRBJ1-3; D not resolved. V was trimmed by 3 bases and J by 0 bases, leaving 9 bases between them. This CDR3 has 15 residues. Looked up from germline, CDR1 is MDHEN and CDR2 is SYDVKM. CDR3 in amino acids: CASSFTDGSGNTIYF. In DNA form, the CDR3 reads TGTGCCAGCAGTTTCACCGACGGCTCTGGAAACACCATATATTTT.

The V and J genes are TRBV28 and TRBJ1-5; 8 bases fit TRBD1. The CDR3 spans 14 residues. Germline trimming cut 3 bases from V and 9 bases from J; bases unmatched to any gene: 7. Looked up from germline, CDR1 is MDHEN and CDR2 is SYDVKM. The CDR3 sequence: CASSLTGVARPQHF. In DNA, the CDR3 is TGTGCCAGCAGTTTGACAGGGGTGGCGCGGCCCCAGCATTTT.

V usage is TRBV7-2 and J usage is TRBJ1-1, with TRBD1 as a possible D gene (6 bases). The CDR3 is made up of 15 amino acids. Germline-derived CDR1 and CDR2 are SGHTA and FQGNSA. Trimming took off 3 bases at V and 0 bases at J, with 11 bases between the two ends. The CDR3 DNA follows: TGTGCCAGCAGCTTGAGAGGGACATTGAACACTGAAGCTTTCTTT. Protein: CASSLRGTLNTEAFF. Based on the CDR3 plus reference TRBV7-2 and TRBJ1-1, the full variable domain is GAGVSQSPSNKVTEKGKDVELRCDPISGHTALYWYRQSLGQGLEFLIYFQGNSAPDKSGLPSDRFSAERTGGSVSTLTIQRTQQEDSAVYLCASSLRGTLNTEAFFGQGTRLTVV.

This chain uses TRBV9 with TRBJ2-1; the D gene is possibly TRBD2 (5 bases). The germline V gene encodes CDR1 SGDLS and CDR2 YYNGEE. With 0 bases removed from V and 5 bases from J, the gap between germline ends came to 6 bases. This CDR3 has 13 amino acids. The chain's CDR3 is CASSVAGNNEQFF. The CDR3 DNA reads TGTGCCAGCAGCGTAGCCGGGAACAATGAGCAGTTCTTC.

The chain employs TRBV28 and TRBJ1-2; no reliable D call. V lost 7 bases and J 0 bases, leaving 12 bases between the germline ends. The CDR3 totals 14 residues. Germline assignment: CDR1 MDHEN and CDR2 SYDVKM. CDR3 sequence reads: CASTLTRANYGYTF. CDR3 coding DNA: TGTGCCAGCACCTTGACACGTGCTAACTATGGCTACACCTTC.

The rearrangement joins TRBV29-1 to TRBJ2-2; D could derive from TRBD1 or TRBD2 (6 bases each). Looked up from germline, CDR1 is SQVTM and CDR2 is ANQGSEA. V lost 7 bases and J 15 bases, leaving 18 bases between the germline ends. The CDR3 is made up of 11 amino acids. CDR3 DNA: TGCAGCGGCGAGGGGGGCGGGACGGTGTTTTTT. This sequence encodes CSGEGGGTVFF.

The chain has TRBV5-6 and TRBJ2-7; D gene uncertain. The V end was cut by 2 bases, the J end by 7 bases, with 10 bases between. This CDR3 spans 12 amino acids. Germline V gene lookup returns CDR1 SGHDT and CDR2 YYEEEE. CDR3 coding DNA: TGTGCCAGCAGCTTTATAGCCGATGAGCAGTACTTC. Protein product: CASSFIADEQYF. Based on the CDR3 plus reference TRBV5-6 and TRBJ2-7, the full variable domain is DAGVTQSPTHLIKTRGQQVTLRCSPKSGHDTVSWYQQALGQGPQFIFQYYEEEERQRGNFPDRFSGHQFPNYSSELNVNALLLGDSALYLCASSFIADEQYFGPGTRLTVT.

V and J are TRBV11-1 and TRBJ1-1; possibly TRBD1 for D (5 bases). The CDR3 has 15 residues. From germline, CDR1 is SGHAT and CDR2 FQDESV (reference sequence). V lost 5 bases, J lost 4 bases, and 17 bases lay in between. CDR3: CASSRYAGKGTEAFF. Written as DNA, the CDR3 is TGTGCCAGCAGCAGATACGCAGGGAAGGGCACTGAAGCTTTCTTT.

The chain couples TRBV5-6 to TRBJ1-6, with 9 nucleotides matching TRBD1. The CDR3 is 15 amino acids. The trim removed 4 bases at V and 6 bases at J, leaving 5 bases unmatched. Germline V CDR1 and CDR2: SGHDT, YYEEEE. The CDR3 loop is CASSAGQGFNSPLHF. In DNA, the CDR3 is TGTGCCAGCAGCGCGGGACAGGGATTTAATTCACCCCTCCACTTT. The full variable domain, in which reference TRBV5-6 and TRBJ1-6 provide the parts outside the CDR3, is DAGVTQSPTHLIKTRGQQVTLRCSPKSGHDTVSWYQQALGQGPQFIFQYYEEEERQRGNFPDRFSGHQFPNYSSELNVNALLLGDSALYLCASSAGQGFNSPLHFGNGTRLTVT.

The chain joins TRBV5-4 to TRBJ2-7, with D perhaps matching TRBD2 (6 bases). The CDR3 length is 16 residues. Per the germline V gene, CDR1 is SGHNT and CDR2 is YYREEE (reference sequence). The V end lost 4 bases, the J end lost 0 bases, and 17 bases lay between the germline ends. The CDR3 nucleotides are TGTGCCAGCAGCCCCGACGGAGGGCAGAGCTCCTACGAGCAGTACTTC. This gives the protein CASSPDGGQSSYEQYF.

V and J are TRBV7-6 and TRBJ1-3; D is uncertain. V was clipped by 3 bases and J by 0 bases, with 12 bases between them. This CDR3 contains 16 residues. The germline V gene encodes CDR1 SGHVS and CDR2 FNYEAQ. In DNA, the CDR3 is TGTGCCAGCAGCTTCGGGCCGACCTACTCTGGAAACACCATATATTTT. It translates to CASSFGPTYSGNTIYF.

CDR3 protein: CASSFRGEDTQYF. CDR3 sequence (DNA): TGTGCCAGCAGCTTCAGGGGAGAAGATACGCAGTATTTT. The rearrangement uses TRBV28 and TRBJ2-3, with TRBD1 as a possible D gene (6 bases). The germline CDR1 and CDR2 sequences are MDHEN and SYDVKM. V was trimmed by 6 bases and J by 5 bases, leaving 12 bases between them. The CDR3 totals 13 residues.

This sequence joins TRBV4-1 and TRBJ2-5; TRBD2 agrees at 7 bases. V gave up 5 bases and J gave up 1 base; unmatched junction bases: 4. CDR1 is MGHRA and CDR2 is YSYEKL in the germline V gene. CDR3 length: 14 residues. As DNA, the CDR3 is TGCGCCAGCAGCTTACTAGCGTTCCAAGAGACCCAGTACTTC. Protein product: CASSLLAFQETQYF.

The chain is built from TRBV11-2 and TRBJ1-1; perhaps TRBD1 as D (5 bases). The CDR3 runs to 15 residues. Germline V lookup: CDR1 SGHAT, CDR2 FQNNGV. V was pared by 3 bases and J by 2 bases, with 13 bases between. CDR3 in DNA: TGTGCCAGCAGCTTCCAGGGAGCCCTAAACACTGAAGCTTTCTTT. Amino acid sequence: CASSFQGALNTEAFF.